This paragraph reports one T cell receptor beta chain. Its antigen is still unknown. This record belongs to a study of blood T cells in healthy people across ages. General observations from the study: Higher diversity, along with more naive CD4+ cells, distinguished long-lived donors from aged donors. Age showed a roughly linear inverse relationship with TCR beta diversity per million T cells.

Every sample yielded at least 7 million isolated PBMCs. Primers used in a second PCR of roughly 6 to 12 cycles were a sample-barcoded 5' primer and a J-beta primer mix. Each CDR3 protein is one row after TCRdb ran MiXCR on the 5' RACE reads. The sample lists fewer than 750,000 distinct CDR3 sequences; under 55% were seen once. The sequence was obtained from a man of 80 years or more in good health. Sample: blood.

In nucleotides, the CDR3 is TGTGCCAGCAGCCCGTTTGGACGGGGGCAAGAGACCCAGTACTTC. Residues: CASSPFGRGQETQYF. This chain uses TRBV14 with TRBJ2-5, with D possibly being TRBD2 (6 bases). This CDR3 spans 15 amino acids. Per the germline V gene, CDR1 is SGHDN and CDR2 is FVKESK. V lost 4 bases and J lost 2, with 14 bases in between.